These 3 T cell receptor beta chains share one sample of origin, sequenced in a study of blood T cells in healthy people across ages. A second roughly 6 to 11 cycle PCR used barcoded and J-beta primers. TCRdb re-derived calls from the 5' RACE reads in MiXCR, one entry per CDR3 protein. Among 1.5 million to 2 million distinct CDR3 sequences listed, 40% to 55% were seen once. The source material was blood. These receptors all stem from a woman in her thirties or forties in good health.

This chain joins TRBV4-1 and TRBJ1-5; 8 bases map to TRBD1. The ends lost 2 bases at V and 4 bases at J; junction bases unmatched: 4. CDR3 size: 15 residues. Germline CDR1 reads MGHRA; CDR2 reads YSYEKL. The CDR3 protein is CASSQYQGANQPQHF. The CDR3 region has the DNA TGCGCCAGCAGCCAATATCAGGGGGCGAATCAGCCCCAGCATTTT.

This rearrangement joins TRBV7-2 to TRBJ1-4; 10 bases agree with TRBD1. CDR3 length: 17 residues. The germline V gene encodes CDR1 SGHTA and CDR2 FQGNSA. V lost 1 base to trimming and J lost 10 bases; unmatched junction nucleotides: 12. The CDR3 loop is CASSLVSVGTGDGKLFF. DNA for the CDR3: TGTGCCAGCAGCTTAGTATCGGTAGGGACAGGGGACGGAAAACTGTTTTTT.

The chain employs TRBV7-6 and TRBJ2-7; 9 bases line up with TRBD1. This CDR3 contains 20 residues. The germline V gene encodes CDR1 SGHVS and CDR2 FNYEAQ. V lost 2 bases to trimming and J lost 4 bases; unmatched junction nucleotides: 21. The CDR3 is CASSLPFLPQGAVVIYEQYF. DNA of the CDR3: TGTGCCAGCAGCTTACCGTTCCTACCACAGGGGGCGGTCGTCATTTACGAGCAGTACTTC. Supplemented by reference TRBV7-6 and TRBJ2-7, the full variable domain reads GAGVSQSPRYKVTKRGQDVALRCDPISGHVSLYWYRQALGQGPEFLTYFNYEAQQDKSGLPNDRFSAERPEGSISTLTIQRTEQRDSAMYRCASSLPFLPQGAVVIYEQYFGPGTRLTVT.